This T cell receptor (beta chain) comes out of a study of T cell changes during pregnancy in multiple sclerosis. Germline V gene lookup returns CDR1 SNHLY and CDR2 FYNNEI. The V and J ends lost 8 bases and 0 bases, in that order; junction bases with no gene match: 4. The CDR3 covers 14 residues. The repertoire was sequenced with immunoSEQ multiplex PCR; TCRdb's copy has only in-frame clones and lacks some. The table includes 40,000 to 45,000 clones, 80% to 90% detected once. Sequences were derived from CD4+ T cells from peripheral blood mononuclear cells, sampled in the first trimester of pregnancy. The origin of this receptor is a female donor with multiple sclerosis, enrolled in a pregnancy study. The V call is TRBV2, the J call TRBJ2-1; 7 nucleotides align to TRBD2. The CDR3 region has the DNA TGTGCCAGCGTCGGCGGGAGCTCCTACAATGAGCAGTTCTTC. Its protein product is CASVGGSSYNEQFF.